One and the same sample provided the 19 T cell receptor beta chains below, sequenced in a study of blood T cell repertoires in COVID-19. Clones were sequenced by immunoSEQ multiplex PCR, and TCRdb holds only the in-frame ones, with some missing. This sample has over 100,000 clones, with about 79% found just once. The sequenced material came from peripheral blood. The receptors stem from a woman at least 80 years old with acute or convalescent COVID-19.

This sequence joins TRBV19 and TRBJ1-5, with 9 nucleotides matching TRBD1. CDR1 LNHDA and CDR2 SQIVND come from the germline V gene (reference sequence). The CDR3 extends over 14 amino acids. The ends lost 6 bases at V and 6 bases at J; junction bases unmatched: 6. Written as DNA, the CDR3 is TGTGCCAGTAGCCGGGACAGGGAGGGTCAGCCCCAGCATTTT. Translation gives CASSRDREGQPQHF.

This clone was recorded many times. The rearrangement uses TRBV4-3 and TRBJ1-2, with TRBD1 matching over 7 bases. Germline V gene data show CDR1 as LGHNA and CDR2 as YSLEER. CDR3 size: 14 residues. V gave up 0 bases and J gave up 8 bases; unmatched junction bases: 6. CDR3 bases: TGCGCCAGCAGCCAAGATGTAGGGGGCTGGGGCTACACCTTC. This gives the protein CASSQDVGGWGYTF.

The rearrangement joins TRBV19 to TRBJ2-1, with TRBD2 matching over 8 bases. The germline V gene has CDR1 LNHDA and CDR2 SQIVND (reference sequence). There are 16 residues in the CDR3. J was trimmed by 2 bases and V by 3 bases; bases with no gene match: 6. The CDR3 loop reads CASSIGGRRAYNEQFF. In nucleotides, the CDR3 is TGTGCCAGTAGTATCGGCGGGAGGCGCGCCTACAATGAGCAGTTCTTC.

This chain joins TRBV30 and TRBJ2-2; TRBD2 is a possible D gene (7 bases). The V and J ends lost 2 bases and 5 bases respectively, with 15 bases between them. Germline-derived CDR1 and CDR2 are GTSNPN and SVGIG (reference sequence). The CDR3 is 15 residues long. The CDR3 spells CAWSLGGPITGELFF. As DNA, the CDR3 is TGTGCCTGGAGTCTGGGGGGGCCAATAACCGGGGAGCTGTTTTTT.

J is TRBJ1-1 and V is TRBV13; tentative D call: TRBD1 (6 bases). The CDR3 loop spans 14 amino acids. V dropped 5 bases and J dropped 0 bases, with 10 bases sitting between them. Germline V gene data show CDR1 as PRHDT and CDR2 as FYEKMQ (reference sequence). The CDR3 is CASSRGQMNTEAFF. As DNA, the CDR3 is TGTGCCAGCAGCCGAGGACAGATGAACACTGAAGCTTTCTTT.

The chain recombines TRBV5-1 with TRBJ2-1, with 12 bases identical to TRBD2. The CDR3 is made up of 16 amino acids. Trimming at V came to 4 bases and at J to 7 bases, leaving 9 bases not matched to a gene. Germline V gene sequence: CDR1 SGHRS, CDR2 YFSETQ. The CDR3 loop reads CASSPTSGRFDNEQFF. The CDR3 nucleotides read TGCGCCAGCAGCCCTACTAGCGGGAGGTTTGATAATGAGCAGTTCTTC.

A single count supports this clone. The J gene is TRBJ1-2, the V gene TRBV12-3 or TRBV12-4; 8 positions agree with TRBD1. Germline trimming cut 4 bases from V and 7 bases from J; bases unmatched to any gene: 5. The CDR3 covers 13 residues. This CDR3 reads CASSWTGRRGYTF. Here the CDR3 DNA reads TGTGCCAGCAGTTGGACAGGGAGACGTGGCTACACCTTC.

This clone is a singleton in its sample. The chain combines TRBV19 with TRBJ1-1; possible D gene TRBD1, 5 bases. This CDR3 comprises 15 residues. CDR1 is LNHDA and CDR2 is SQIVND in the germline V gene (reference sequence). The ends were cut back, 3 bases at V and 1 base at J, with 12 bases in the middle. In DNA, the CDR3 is TGTGCCAGTAGTATGGTACCCGGGGGGAACACTGAAGCTTTCTTT. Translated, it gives CASSMVPGGNTEAFF.

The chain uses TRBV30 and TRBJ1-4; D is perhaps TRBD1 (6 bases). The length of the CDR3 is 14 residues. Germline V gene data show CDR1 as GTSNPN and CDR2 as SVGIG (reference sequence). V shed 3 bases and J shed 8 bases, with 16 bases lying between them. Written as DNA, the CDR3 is TGTGCCTGGAGCCGAGGGGGGGTTGGCGAAAAACTGTTTTTT. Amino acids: CAWSRGGVGEKLFF.

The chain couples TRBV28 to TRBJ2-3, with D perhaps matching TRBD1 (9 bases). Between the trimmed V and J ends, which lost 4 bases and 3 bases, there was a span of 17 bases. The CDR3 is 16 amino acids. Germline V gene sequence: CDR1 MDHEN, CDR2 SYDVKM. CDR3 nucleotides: TGTGCCAGCAGTTCCGTTAGCGGGACAGGGACAGATACGCAGTATTTT. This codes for CASSSVSGTGTDTQYF. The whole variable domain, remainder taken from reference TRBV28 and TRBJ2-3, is DVKVTQSSRYLVKRTGEKVFLECVQDMDHENMFWYRQDPGLGLRLIYFSYDVKMKEKGDIPEGYSVSREKKERFSLILESASTNQTSMYLCASSSVSGTGTDTQYFGPGTRLTVL.

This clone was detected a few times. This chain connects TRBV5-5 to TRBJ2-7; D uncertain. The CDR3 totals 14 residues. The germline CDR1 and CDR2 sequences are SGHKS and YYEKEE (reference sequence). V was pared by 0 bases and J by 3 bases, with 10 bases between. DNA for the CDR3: TGTGCCAGCAGCTTGGCAGGATCCCTCTACGAGCAGTACTTC. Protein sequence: CASSLAGSLYEQYF.

The CDR3 DNA reads TGTGCCAGCAGTCACCATGAATCGGGCACAGATACGCAGTATTTT. This sequence encodes CASSHHESGTDTQYF. The rearrangement uses TRBV6-2 or TRBV6-3 and TRBJ2-3, with D unclear. The germline V and J ends were trimmed by 5 bases and 1 base, with 13 bases remaining between them. There are 15 residues in the CDR3. Germline CDR1 MNHEY, CDR2 SVGEGT.

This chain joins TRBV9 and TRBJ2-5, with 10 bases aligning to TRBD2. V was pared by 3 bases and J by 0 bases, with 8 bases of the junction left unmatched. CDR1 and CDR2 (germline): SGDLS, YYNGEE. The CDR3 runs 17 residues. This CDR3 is CASSAGETSGHQETQYF. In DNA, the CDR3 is TGTGCCAGCAGCGCAGGGGAGACTAGCGGGCACCAAGAGACCCAGTACTTC.

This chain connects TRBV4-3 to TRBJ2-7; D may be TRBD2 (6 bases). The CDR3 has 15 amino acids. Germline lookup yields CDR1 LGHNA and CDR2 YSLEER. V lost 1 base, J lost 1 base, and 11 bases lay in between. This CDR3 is CASSQGGGISYEQYF. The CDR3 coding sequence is TGCGCCAGCAGCCAAGGAGGAGGGATTTCCTACGAGCAGTACTTC.

The CDR3 DNA is TGTGCCAGCAGTCGGGACAGGGGGAATTCACCCCTCCACTTT. Its translation is CASSRDRGNSPLHF. The gene calls are TRBV2 and TRBJ1-6; 11 bases align to TRBD1. This CDR3 has 14 residues. Per germline, CDR1 SNHLY and CDR2 FYNNEI. With V trimmed by 5 bases and J by 7 bases, 1 base remained unmatched.

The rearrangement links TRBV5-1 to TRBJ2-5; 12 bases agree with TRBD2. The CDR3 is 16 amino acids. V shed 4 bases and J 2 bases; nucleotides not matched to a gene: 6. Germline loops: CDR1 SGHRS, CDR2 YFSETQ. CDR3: CASSASGTSGQETQYF. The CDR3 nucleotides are TGCGCCAGCAGCGCATCCGGGACTAGCGGGCAAGAGACCCAGTACTTC.

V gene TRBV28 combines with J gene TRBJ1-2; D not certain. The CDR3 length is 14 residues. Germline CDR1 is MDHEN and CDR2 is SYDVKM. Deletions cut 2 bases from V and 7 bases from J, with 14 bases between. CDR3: CASSLIGDTAGYTF. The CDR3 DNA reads TGTGCCAGCAGTTTAATCGGGGATACCGCTGGCTACACCTTC.

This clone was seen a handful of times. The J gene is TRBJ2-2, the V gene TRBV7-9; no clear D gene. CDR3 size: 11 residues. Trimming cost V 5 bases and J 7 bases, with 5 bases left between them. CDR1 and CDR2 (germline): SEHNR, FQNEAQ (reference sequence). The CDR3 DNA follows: TGTGCCAGCAGCCCCCTCGGGGAGCTGTTTTTT. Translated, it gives CASSPLGELFF.

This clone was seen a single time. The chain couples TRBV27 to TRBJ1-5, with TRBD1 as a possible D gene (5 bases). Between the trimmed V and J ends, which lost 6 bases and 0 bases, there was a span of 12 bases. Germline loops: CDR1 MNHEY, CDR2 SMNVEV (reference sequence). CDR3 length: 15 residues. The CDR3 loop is CASRIDSYSNQPQHF. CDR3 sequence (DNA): TGTGCCAGCAGAATCGACAGTTATAGCAATCAGCCCCAGCATTTT.